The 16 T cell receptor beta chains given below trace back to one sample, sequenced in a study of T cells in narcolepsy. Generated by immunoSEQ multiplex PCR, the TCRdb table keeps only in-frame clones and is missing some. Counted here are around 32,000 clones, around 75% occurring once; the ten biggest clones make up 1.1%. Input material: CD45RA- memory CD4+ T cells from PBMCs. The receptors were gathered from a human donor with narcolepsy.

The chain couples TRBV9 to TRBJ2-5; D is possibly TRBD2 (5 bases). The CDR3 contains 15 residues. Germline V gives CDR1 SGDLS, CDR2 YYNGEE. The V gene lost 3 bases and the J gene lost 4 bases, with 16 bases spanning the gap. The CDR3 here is CASSAAGEPRETQYF. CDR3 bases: TGTGCCAGCAGCGCCGCGGGCGAGCCCAGAGAGACCCAGTACTTC.

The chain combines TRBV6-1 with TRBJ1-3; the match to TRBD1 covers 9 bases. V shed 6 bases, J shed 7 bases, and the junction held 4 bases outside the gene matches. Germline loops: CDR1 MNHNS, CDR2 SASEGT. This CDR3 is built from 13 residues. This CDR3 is CASSTGQGNTIYF. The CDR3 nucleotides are TGTGCCAGCAGCACCGGACAGGGGAACACCATATATTTT.

CDR3 sequence reads: CASSLPRGLSTDTQYF. DNA of the CDR3: TGTGCCAGCAGCTTACCTAGGGGATTAAGCACAGATACGCAGTATTTT. This chain links TRBV7-9 with TRBJ2-3, with D maybe TRBD1 (5 bases). Germline lookup yields CDR1 SEHNR and CDR2 FQNEAQ (reference sequence). CDR3 size: 16 residues. Trimming shortened V by 2 bases and J by 0 bases, and 12 bases separated the two germline ends.

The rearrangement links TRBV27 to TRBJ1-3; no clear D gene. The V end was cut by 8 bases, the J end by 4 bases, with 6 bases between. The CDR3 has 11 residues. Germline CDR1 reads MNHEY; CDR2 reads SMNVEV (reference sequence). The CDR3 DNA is TGTGCCAGCGTACGCGGAAACACCATATATTTT. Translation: CASVRGNTIYF.

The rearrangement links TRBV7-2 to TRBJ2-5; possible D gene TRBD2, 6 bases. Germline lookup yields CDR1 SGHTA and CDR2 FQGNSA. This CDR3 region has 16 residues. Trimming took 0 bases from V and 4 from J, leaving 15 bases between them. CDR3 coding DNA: TGTGCCAGCAGCTTAGCGTTAGGGACGGGAGTAGAGACCCAGTACTTC. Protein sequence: CASSLALGTGVETQYF.

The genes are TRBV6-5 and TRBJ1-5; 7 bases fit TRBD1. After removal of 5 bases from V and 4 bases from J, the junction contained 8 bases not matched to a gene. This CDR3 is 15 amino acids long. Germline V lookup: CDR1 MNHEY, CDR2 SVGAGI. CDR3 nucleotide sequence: TGTGCCAGCAGTCCCCCGGGACAGCAAAATCAGCCCCAGCATTTT. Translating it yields CASSPPGQQNQPQHF.

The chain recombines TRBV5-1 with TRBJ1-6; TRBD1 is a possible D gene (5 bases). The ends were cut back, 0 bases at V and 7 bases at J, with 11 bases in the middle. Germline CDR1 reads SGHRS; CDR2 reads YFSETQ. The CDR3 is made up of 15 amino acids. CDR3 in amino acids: CASSLGGRANSPLHF. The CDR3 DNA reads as TGCGCCAGCAGCTTGGGCGGCAGGGCCAATTCACCCCTCCACTTT.

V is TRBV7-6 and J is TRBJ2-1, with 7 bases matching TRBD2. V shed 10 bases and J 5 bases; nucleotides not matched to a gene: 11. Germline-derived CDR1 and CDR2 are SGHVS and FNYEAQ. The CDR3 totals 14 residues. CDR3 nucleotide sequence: TGTGCCACCAGTAGCGGGCGAACGGACAATGAGCAGTTCTTC. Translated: CATSSGRTDNEQFF.

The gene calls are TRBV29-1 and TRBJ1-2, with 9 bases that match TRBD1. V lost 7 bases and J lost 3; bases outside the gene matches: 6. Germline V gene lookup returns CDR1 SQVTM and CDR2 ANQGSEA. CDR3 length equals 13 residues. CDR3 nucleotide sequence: TGCAGCGGGGGGGGACAGGGCGACTATGGCTACACCTTC. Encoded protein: CSGGGQGDYGYTF.

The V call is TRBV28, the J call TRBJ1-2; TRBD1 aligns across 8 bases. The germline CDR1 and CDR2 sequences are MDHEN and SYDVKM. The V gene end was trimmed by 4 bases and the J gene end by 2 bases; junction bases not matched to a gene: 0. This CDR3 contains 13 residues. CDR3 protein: CASSSGGNYGYTF. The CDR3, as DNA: TGTGCCAGCAGTTCAGGGGGCAACTATGGCTACACCTTC.

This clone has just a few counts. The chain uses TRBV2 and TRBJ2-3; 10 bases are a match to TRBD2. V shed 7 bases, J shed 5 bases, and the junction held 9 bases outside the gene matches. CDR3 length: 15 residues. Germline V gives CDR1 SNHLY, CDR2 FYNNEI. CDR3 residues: CASTVSIAGGDTQYF. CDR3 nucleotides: TGTGCCAGCACGGTCAGCATAGCGGGAGGAGATACGCAGTATTTT.

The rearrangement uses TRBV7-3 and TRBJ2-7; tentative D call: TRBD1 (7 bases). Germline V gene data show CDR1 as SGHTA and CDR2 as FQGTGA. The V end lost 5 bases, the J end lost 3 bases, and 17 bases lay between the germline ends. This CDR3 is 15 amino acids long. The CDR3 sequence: CASSLSGTAGYEQYF. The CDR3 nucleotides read TGTGCCAGCAGCCTTTCCGGGACAGCGGGCTACGAGCAGTACTTC.

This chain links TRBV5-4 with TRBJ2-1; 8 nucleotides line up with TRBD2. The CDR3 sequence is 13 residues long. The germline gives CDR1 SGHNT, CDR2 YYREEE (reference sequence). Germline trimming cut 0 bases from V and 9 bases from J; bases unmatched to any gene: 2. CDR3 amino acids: CASSLEAGGEQFF. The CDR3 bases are TGTGCCAGCAGCTTGGAGGCGGGGGGTGAGCAGTTCTTC.

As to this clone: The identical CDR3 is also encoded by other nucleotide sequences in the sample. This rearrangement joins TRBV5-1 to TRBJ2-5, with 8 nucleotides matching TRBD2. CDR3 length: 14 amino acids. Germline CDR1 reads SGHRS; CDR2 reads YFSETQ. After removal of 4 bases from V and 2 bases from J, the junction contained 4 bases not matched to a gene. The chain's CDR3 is CASSRLALQETQYF. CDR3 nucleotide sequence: TGCGCCAGCAGCCGACTAGCGTTACAAGAGACCCAGTACTTC.

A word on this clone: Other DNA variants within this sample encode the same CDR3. The CDR3 nucleotides read TGTGCCAGCAGCTTATACAGCACAGATACGCAGTATTTT. Residues: CASSLYSTDTQYF. This chain links TRBV7-2 with TRBJ2-3; no clear D gene. The germline V and J ends were trimmed by 2 bases and 0 bases, with 3 bases remaining between them. The germline V gene encodes CDR1 SGHTA and CDR2 FQGNSA. This CDR3 comprises 13 residues.

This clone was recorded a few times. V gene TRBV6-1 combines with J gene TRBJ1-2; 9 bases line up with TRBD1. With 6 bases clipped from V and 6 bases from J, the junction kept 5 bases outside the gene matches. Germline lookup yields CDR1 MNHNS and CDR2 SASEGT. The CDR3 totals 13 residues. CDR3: CASSLTGGDGYTF. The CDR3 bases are TGTGCCAGCAGCCTCACAGGGGGCGATGGCTACACCTTC.